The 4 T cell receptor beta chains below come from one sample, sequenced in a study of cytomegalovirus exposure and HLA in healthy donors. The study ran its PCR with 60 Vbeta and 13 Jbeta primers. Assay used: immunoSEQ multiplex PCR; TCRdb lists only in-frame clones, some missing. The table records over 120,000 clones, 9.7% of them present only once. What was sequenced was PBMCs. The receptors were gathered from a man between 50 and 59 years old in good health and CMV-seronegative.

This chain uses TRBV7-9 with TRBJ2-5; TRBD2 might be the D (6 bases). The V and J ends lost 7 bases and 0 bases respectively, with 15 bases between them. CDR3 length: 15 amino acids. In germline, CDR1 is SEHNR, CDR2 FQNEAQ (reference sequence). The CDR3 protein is CASTPDREYQETQYF. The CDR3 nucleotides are TGTGCCAGCACCCCGGACCGGGAGTACCAAGAGACCCAGTACTTC.

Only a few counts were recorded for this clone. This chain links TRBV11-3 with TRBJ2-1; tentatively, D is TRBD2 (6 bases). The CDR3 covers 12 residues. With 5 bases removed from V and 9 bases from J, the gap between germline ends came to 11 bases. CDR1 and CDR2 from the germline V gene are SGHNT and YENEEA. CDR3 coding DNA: TGTGCCAGCAGCCCCGGGGGTATTGAGCAGTTCTTC. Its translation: CASSPGGIEQFF.

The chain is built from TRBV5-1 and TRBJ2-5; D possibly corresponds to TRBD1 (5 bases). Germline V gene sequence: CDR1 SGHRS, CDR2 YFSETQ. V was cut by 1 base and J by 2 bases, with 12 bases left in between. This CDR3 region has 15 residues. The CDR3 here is CASSLTRASQETQYF. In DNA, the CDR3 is TGCGCCAGCAGCTTGACCAGGGCATCACAAGAGACCCAGTACTTC.

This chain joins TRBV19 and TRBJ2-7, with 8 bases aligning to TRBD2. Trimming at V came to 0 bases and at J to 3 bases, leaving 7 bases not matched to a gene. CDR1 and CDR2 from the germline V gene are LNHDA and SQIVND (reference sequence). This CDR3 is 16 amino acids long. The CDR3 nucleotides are TGTGCCAGTAGTATAGACGGTAGCGGGATCATCTACGAGCAGTACTTC. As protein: CASSIDGSGIIYEQYF.